Each of the 14 T cell receptor beta chains below was sequenced from the same sample in a study of identical twins. MiXCR, applied by TCRdb to the 5' RACE reads, yields one record per CDR3 protein. The sample shows roughly 280,000 distinct CDR3 sequences, roughly 10% of them seen only once. The sample also formed part of further work on yellow fever vaccine responses in identical twins.

The specimen sequenced was CD8+ T cells sorted from blood. The origin of the receptors is a woman younger than 35 in good health.

This chain links TRBV19 with TRBJ2-1; 10 bases align to TRBD2. Germline CDR1 LNHDA, CDR2 SQIVND (reference sequence). The CDR3 spans 17 residues. The V gene end was trimmed by 3 bases and the J gene end by 4 bases; junction bases not matched to a gene: 9. CDR3 bases: TGTGCCAGTAGTATGCGGCTAGCGGGGGACCCTTACAATGAGCAGTTCTTC. Translation gives CASSMRLAGDPYNEQFF.

This clonotype was counted many times. The chain couples TRBV20-1 to TRBJ2-7; the D call may be TRBD1 or TRBD2 (5 bases each). This CDR3 comprises 16 residues. The V gene lost 0 bases and the J gene lost 0 bases, with 15 bases spanning the gap. Germline V gene sequence: CDR1 DFQATT, CDR2 SNEGSKA (reference sequence). CDR3 in DNA: TGCAGTGCTAGAGATATCGCCGGGGCGCGCTCCTACGAGCAGTACTTC. Its protein product is CSARDIAGARSYEQYF.

The chain joins TRBV7-9 to TRBJ2-1; D call uncertain. The germline V gene encodes CDR1 SEHNR and CDR2 FQNEAQ (reference sequence). V was pared by 5 bases and J by 2 bases, with 13 bases between. The CDR3 is 15 residues long. CDR3 DNA: TGTGCCAGCAGCCCCCCAGAGGACCCCTACAATGAGCAGTTCTTC. As protein: CASSPPEDPYNEQFF. Supplemented by reference TRBV7-9 and TRBJ2-1, the full variable domain reads DTGVSQNPRHKITKRGQNVTFRCDPISEHNRLYWYRQTLGQGPEFLTYFQNEAQLEKSRLLSDRFSAERPKGSFSTLEIQRTEQGDSAMYLCASSPPEDPYNEQFFGPGTRLTVL.

This clonotype was seen at least ten times. This chain joins TRBV28 and TRBJ2-1; D could derive from TRBD1 or TRBD2 (6 bases each). This CDR3 spans 15 amino acids. Trimming pared 6 bases from V and 7 bases from J, leaving 19 bases between. The germline V gene has CDR1 MDHEN and CDR2 SYDVKM. The CDR3 nucleotides read TGTGCCAGCAGAATACTAGGAGGGGGTTCAAATGAGCAGTTCTTC. It encodes CASRILGGGSNEQFF.

This clonotype was counted between two and nine times. The V and J genes are TRBV7-8 and TRBJ2-3, with TRBD2 matching 10 bases. Germline V gives CDR1 SGHVS, CDR2 FQNEAQ. This CDR3 spans 16 amino acids. The V and J ends lost 5 bases and 3 bases, in that order; junction bases with no gene match: 8. The CDR3 nucleotides read TGTGCCAGCAGCGAAGCCAGCGGGGGGGCTACAGATACGCAGTATTTT. As protein: CASSEASGGATDTQYF.

This clonotype has a count of ten or more. This sequence joins TRBV29-1 and TRBJ2-1; the D gene is possibly TRBD1 (5 bases). Germline V gives CDR1 SQVTM, CDR2 ANQGSEA. V lost 2 bases, J lost 5 bases, and 7 bases lay in between. This CDR3 is 12 amino acids long. CDR3 in amino acids: CSVEYRNNEQFF. The CDR3 region has the DNA TGCAGCGTTGAATACAGGAACAATGAGCAGTTCTTC.

This clonotype occurred a few times. The chain has TRBV20-1 and TRBJ2-7; 13 nucleotides align to TRBD2. The CDR3 spans 15 residues. Trimming at V came to 5 bases and at J to 2 bases, leaving 6 bases not matched to a gene. In germline, CDR1 is DFQATT, CDR2 SNEGSKA (reference sequence). This CDR3 is CSAGTSGDPPYEQYF. The DNA of the CDR3 is TGCAGTGCTGGGACTAGCGGGGACCCTCCCTACGAGCAGTACTTC.

The chain couples TRBV7-9 to TRBJ1-1; D is perhaps TRBD1 (5 bases). Germline values: CDR1 SEHNR, CDR2 FQNEAQ (reference sequence). The CDR3 runs 15 residues. Trimming removed 5 bases at V and 7 bases at J, with 20 bases between. CDR3 residues: CASSTPGRPPIEAFF. CDR3 DNA: TGTGCCAGCAGCACCCCGGGACGGCCTCCTATTGAAGCTTTCTTT.

This clonotype has at least ten counts. This rearrangement joins TRBV30 to TRBJ2-3, with D tentatively TRBD2 (5 bases). The germline V and J ends were trimmed by 3 bases and 3 bases, with 10 bases remaining between them. CDR3 size: 13 residues. Germline values: CDR1 GTSNPN, CDR2 SVGIG (reference sequence). The CDR3 protein is CAWSAGLTDTQYF. The CDR3 DNA follows: TGTGCCTGGAGCGCGGGTCTAACAGATACGCAGTATTTT. The complete variable domain, with remaining parts taken from reference TRBV30 and TRBJ2-3, reads SQTIHQWPATLVQPVGSPLSLECTVEGTSNPNLYWYRQAAGRGLQLLFYSVGIGQISSEVPQNLSASRPQDRQFILSSKKLLLSDSGFYLCAWSAGLTDTQYFGPGTRLTVL.

This clonotype has a handful of counts. The chain uses TRBV29-1 and TRBJ2-7; a weak D match, TRBD2 (6 bases). CDR1 and CDR2 from the germline V gene are SQVTM and ANQGSEA. There are 13 residues in the CDR3. V lost 7 bases to trimming and J lost 2 bases, with 15 bases between them. The CDR3 nucleotides are TGCAGCGCCGCCGGCGGGACGGCCTACGAGCAGTACTTC. Translating it yields CSAAGGTAYEQYF.

This clonotype was counted at least ten times. The chain is built from TRBV29-1 and TRBJ1-2; 11 positions match TRBD1. J lost 5 bases, V lost 0 bases, and 8 bases had no gene match. This CDR3 has 16 residues. The germline V gene encodes CDR1 SQVTM and CDR2 ANQGSEA. CDR3 sequence reads: CSVEDRTGGSPYGYTF. As DNA, the CDR3 is TGCAGCGTTGAAGACAGGACAGGGGGCTCTCCTTATGGCTACACCTTC.

This clonotype was seen more than once but under ten times. V is TRBV7-9 and J is TRBJ2-1, with D hard to call. V was cut by 1 base and J by 8 bases, with 6 bases left in between. Germline CDR1 reads SEHNR; CDR2 reads FQNEAQ (reference sequence). CDR3 length equals 12 residues. The CDR3 is CASSLDSHEQFF. As DNA, the CDR3 is TGTGCCAGCAGCTTAGACTCCCATGAGCAGTTCTTC.

This clonotype appeared a few times. The chain uses TRBV7-2 and TRBJ2-4; a weak D match, TRBD2 (7 bases). There are 17 residues in the CDR3. Trimming pared 2 bases from V and 2 bases from J, leaving 16 bases between. Looked up from germline, CDR1 is SGHTA and CDR2 is FQGNSA. This CDR3 reads CASSLKFAGASKNIQYF. CDR3 bases: TGTGCCAGCAGCTTAAAATTCGCGGGGGCCTCCAAAAACATTCAGTACTTC.

Only a few counts were recorded for this clonotype. V and J are TRBV29-1 and TRBJ2-1; D remains unclear. This CDR3 is built from 15 residues. CDR1 is SQVTM, CDR2 ANQGSEA, per germline. The V and J ends lost 6 bases and 3 bases respectively, with 18 bases between them. The CDR3 is CSVPPGAPHYNEQFF. In DNA form, the CDR3 reads TGCAGCGTCCCCCCCGGAGCGCCCCACTACAATGAGCAGTTCTTC.